The sequence of this T cell receptor beta chain was determined in a study of CD8+ T cells in alopecia areata. Study overall: Treated patients took oral tofacitinib at 5 to 10 mg twice daily. The SALT score measured affected scalp surface percentage in treated patients.

CDR1 is SQVTM and CDR2 is ANQGSEA in the germline V gene. The CDR3 totals 12 residues. With 5 bases removed from V and 2 bases from J, the gap between germline ends came to 8 bases. This clone came up a few times. Specified treatment: oral pan-JAK inhibitor, 5-10 mg twice daily. Researchers gathered lesional scalp punch biopsies and peripheral blood from patients with alopecia areata. PBMCs, the starting material, were the source of sorted CD4+ and CD8+ T cells. cDNA prepared by RNA extraction and subsequent reverse transcription served as the template for sequencing. Repertoires were generated with immunoSEQ multiplex PCR, while TCRdb's copy carries only in-frame clones and drops some. This sample yields 150,000 to 200,000 clones, of which 64% are seen a single time; 1.3% belongs to the top ten.

The chain carries TRBV29-1 and TRBJ2-3; TRBD1 is a possible D gene (5 bases). This clonotype was sampled from a human donor with alopecia areata. The specimen comprised CD4+ T cells sorted from blood, sampled around week 47, from a patient treated with tofacitinib. The CDR3 nucleotides are TGCAGCGTTTTCAGGGACACAGATACGCAGTATTTT. This codes for CSVFRDTDTQYF.